Listed below are T cell receptor beta chains from one sample, sequenced in a study of blood T cell repertoires in COVID-19. Some clones are missing from TCRdb's copy, which holds only in-frame ones; the method was immunoSEQ multiplex PCR. The data contain 90,000 to 150,000 clones, 85% of them singletons. Sequenced sample: peripheral blood. Receptors were obtained from a man aged 80 or over with acute or convalescent COVID-19. CDR3s include the opening cysteine and the closing phenylalanine or tryptophan.

j_gene: TRBJ2-1; v_gene: TRBV18; CDR3aa: CASSPMAGGYNEQFF
j_gene: TRBJ2-7; v_gene: TRBV7-2; CDR3aa: CASSPRTRSVYEQYF
j_gene: TRBJ2-7; v_gene: TRBV27; CDR3aa: CASSASGDRRLYEQYF
j_gene: TRBJ1-2; v_gene: TRBV7-9; CDR3aa: CASEKQGNYGYTF
j_gene: TRBJ1-1; v_gene: TRBV19; CDR3aa: CASSVGGTGNTEAFF
j_gene: TRBJ1-1; v_gene: TRBV5-1; CDR3aa: CASSLMGNTEAFF
j_gene: TRBJ2-2; v_gene: TRBV5-1; CDR3aa: CASSAGTVSGELFF
j_gene: TRBJ1-2; v_gene: TRBV6-2/TRBV6-3; CDR3aa: CASSFGQVNLRGYTF
j_gene: TRBJ1-2; v_gene: TRBV5-4; CDR3aa: CASSLYRGDYGYTF
j_gene: TRBJ2-1; v_gene: TRBV9; CDR3aa: CASSVRDRAYNEQFF
j_gene: TRBJ1-5; v_gene: TRBV3-1/TRBV3-2; CDR3aa: CASSQDINQPQHF
j_gene: TRBJ1-1; v_gene: TRBV3-1/TRBV3-2; CDR3aa: CASSQGTGLKAFF
j_gene: TRBJ1-5; v_gene: TRBV19; CDR3aa: CASRDRGEQPQHF
j_gene: TRBJ2-1; v_gene: TRBV24-1; CDR3aa: CATSASGRSTYNEQFF
j_gene: TRBJ1-6; v_gene: TRBV6-5; CDR3aa: CASRTSGGSPLHF
j_gene: TRBJ1-5; v_gene: TRBV6-5; CDR3aa: CASRLLPGGNQPQHF
j_gene: TRBJ1-6; v_gene: TRBV3-1/TRBV3-2; CDR3aa: CASSLGTGTANSPLHF
j_gene: TRBJ1-4; v_gene: TRBV27; CDR3aa: CASNPTGGGEKLFF
j_gene: TRBJ1-2; v_gene: TRBV7-9; CDR3aa: CASSLDGNIYGYTF
j_gene: TRBJ1-3; v_gene: TRBV30; CDR3aa: CAWRASSGNTIYF
j_gene: TRBJ1-1; v_gene: TRBV4-1; CDR3aa: CASSLNTGLNTEAFF
j_gene: TRBJ2-5; v_gene: TRBV7-9; CDR3aa: CASSLLTHQETQYF
j_gene: TRBJ1-1; v_gene: TRBV7-6; CDR3aa: CASSPWDREGTEAFF
j_gene: TRBJ2-7; v_gene: TRBV4-1; CDR3aa: CASSQDSGYYEQYF
j_gene: TRBJ2-7; v_gene: TRBV11-2; CDR3aa: CASTRPGTSFRDEQYF
j_gene: TRBJ1-5; v_gene: TRBV21-1; CDR3aa: CASSKATGNRWGNQPQHF
j_gene: TRBJ1-1; v_gene: TRBV11-1; CDR3aa: CASSLATGLNTEAFF
j_gene: TRBJ1-2; v_gene: TRBV25-1; CDR3aa: CASSPKEGHGYTF
j_gene: TRBJ2-7; v_gene: TRBV7-6; CDR3aa: CASSRRVGLAGGPNEQYF
j_gene: TRBJ1-3; v_gene: TRBV7-9; CDR3aa: CASSLVWGSAGNTIYF
j_gene: TRBJ2-7; v_gene: TRBV4-3; CDR3aa: CASSQGAGGPYEQYF
j_gene: TRBJ1-3; v_gene: TRBV19; CDR3aa: CASKGQGENTIYF
j_gene: TRBJ1-6; v_gene: TRBV3-1/TRBV3-2; CDR3aa: CASSQQEGQNNSPLHF
j_gene: TRBJ1-5; v_gene: TRBV5-5; CDR3aa: CASSPEGNQPQHF
j_gene: TRBJ2-7; v_gene: TRBV11-2; CDR3aa: CASSLNEGTGVSYEQYF
j_gene: TRBJ2-5; v_gene: TRBV7-8; CDR3aa: CASSLTEIQETQYF
j_gene: TRBJ2-1; v_gene: TRBV29-1; CDR3aa: CSVDEGGDNEQFF
j_gene: TRBJ1-4; v_gene: TRBV5-1; CDR3aa: CASSTWTGPGEKLFF
j_gene: TRBJ2-1; v_gene: TRBV3-1/TRBV3-2; CDR3aa: CASSQQLAGDGEQFF
j_gene: TRBJ2-5; v_gene: TRBV7-2; CDR3aa: CASSQSGSGTQYF
j_gene: TRBJ2-3; v_gene: TRBV3-1/TRBV3-2; CDR3aa: CASSRTGTRLTDTQYF
j_gene: TRBJ2-7; v_gene: TRBV27; CDR3aa: CASSSTGRGRWRGMGSYEQYF
j_gene: TRBJ1-6; v_gene: TRBV6-1; CDR3aa: CASSETGQGASPLHF
j_gene: TRBJ1-1; v_gene: TRBV7-2; CDR3aa: CASSTRGNTEAFF
j_gene: TRBJ2-7; v_gene: TRBV10-3; CDR3aa: CATKGLAGEEQYF
j_gene: TRBJ1-5; v_gene: TRBV3-1/TRBV3-2; CDR3aa: CASSQDDRALQPQHF
j_gene: TRBJ2-7; v_gene: TRBV28; CDR3aa: CATRQTEQYF
j_gene: TRBJ1-1; v_gene: TRBV27; CDR3aa: CASSLGRGTEAFF
j_gene: TRBJ2-3; v_gene: TRBV24-1; CDR3aa: CATSDRLGTGESDTQYF
j_gene: TRBJ1-3; v_gene: TRBV10-2; CDR3aa: CASSENRAGNTIYF
j_gene: TRBJ2-1; v_gene: TRBV27; CDR3aa: CASTLRVTGPYNEQFF
j_gene: TRBJ2-1; v_gene: TRBV7-2; CDR3aa: CASSFGTFFYNEQFF
j_gene: TRBJ2-5; v_gene: TRBV11-2; CDR3aa: CASSLIVGGRETQYF
j_gene: TRBJ1-2; v_gene: TRBV10-3; CDR3aa: CAINGQGDGYTF
j_gene: TRBJ1-6; v_gene: TRBV5-1; CDR3aa: CASSPGTGVNSPLHF